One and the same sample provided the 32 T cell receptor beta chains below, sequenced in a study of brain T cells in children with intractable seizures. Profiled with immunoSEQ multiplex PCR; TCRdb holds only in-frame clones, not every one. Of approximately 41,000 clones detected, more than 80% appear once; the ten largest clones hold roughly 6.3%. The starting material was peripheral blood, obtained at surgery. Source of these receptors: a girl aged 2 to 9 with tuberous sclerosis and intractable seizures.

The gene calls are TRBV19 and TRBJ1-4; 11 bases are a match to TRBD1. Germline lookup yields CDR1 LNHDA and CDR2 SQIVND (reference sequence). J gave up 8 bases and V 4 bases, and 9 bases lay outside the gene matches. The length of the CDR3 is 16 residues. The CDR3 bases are TGTGCCAGTAGTACAAACCGGGACAGGGGGTACGAAAAACTGTTTTTT. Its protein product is CASSTNRDRGYEKLFF.

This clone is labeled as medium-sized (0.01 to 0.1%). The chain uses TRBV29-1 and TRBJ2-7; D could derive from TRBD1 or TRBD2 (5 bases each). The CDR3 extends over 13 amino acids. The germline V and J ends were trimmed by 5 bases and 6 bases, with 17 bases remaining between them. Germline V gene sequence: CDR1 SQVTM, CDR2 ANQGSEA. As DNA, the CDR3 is TGCAGCGTTAAATCCGGGACGATGGGCGAGCAGTACGTC. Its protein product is CSVKSGTMGEQYV.

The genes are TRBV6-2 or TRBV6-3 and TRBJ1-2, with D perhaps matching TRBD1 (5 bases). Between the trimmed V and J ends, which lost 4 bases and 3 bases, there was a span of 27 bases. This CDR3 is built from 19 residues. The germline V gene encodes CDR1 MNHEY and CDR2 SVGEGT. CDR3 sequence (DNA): TGTGCCAGCAGTTTATTACCGGGGGTCACCAGAGGGGTCGACTATGGCTACACCTTC. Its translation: CASSLLPGVTRGVDYGYTF.

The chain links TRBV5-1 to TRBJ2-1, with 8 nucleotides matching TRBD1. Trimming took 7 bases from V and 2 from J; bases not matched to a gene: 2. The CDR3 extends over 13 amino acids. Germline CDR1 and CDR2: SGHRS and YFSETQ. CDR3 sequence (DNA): TGCGCCAGCTCAGGGGGCGCCTACAATGAGCAGTTCTTC. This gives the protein CASSGGAYNEQFF.

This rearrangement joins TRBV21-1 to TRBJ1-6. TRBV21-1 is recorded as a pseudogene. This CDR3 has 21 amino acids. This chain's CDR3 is CASSKDGGGITPIIRVSPLHF. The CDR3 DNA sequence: TGTGCCAGCAGCAAAGACGGCGGAGGGATTACCCCAATTATTCGGGTATCACCCCTCCACTTT.

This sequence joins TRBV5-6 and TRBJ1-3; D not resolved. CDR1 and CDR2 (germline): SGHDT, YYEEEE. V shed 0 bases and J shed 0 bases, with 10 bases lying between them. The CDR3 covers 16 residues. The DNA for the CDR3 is TGTGCCAGCAGCTTGGCCGGGTCCAGCTCTGGAAACACCATATATTTT. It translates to CASSLAGSSSGNTIYF.

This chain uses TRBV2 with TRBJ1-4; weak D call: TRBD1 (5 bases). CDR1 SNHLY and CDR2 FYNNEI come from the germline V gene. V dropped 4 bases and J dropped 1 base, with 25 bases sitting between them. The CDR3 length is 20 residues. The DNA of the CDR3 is TGTGCCAGCAGTGTACCCCTCAAGAGGGGCAGGGTTTTAACTAATGAAAAACTGTTTTTT. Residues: CASSVPLKRGRVLTNEKLFF.

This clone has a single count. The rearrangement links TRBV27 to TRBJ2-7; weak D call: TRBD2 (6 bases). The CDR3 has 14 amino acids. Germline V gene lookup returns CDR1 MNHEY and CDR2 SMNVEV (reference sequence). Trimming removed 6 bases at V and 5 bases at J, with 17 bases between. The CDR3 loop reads CASSPFGGDDEQYV. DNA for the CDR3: TGTGCCAGCAGCCCCTTTGGAGGGGACGACGAGCAGTACGTC.

The CDR3 spells CASSKRQGGNEQFF. CDR3 coding DNA: TGTGCCAGTAGTAAAAGACAGGGGGGCAATGAGCAGTTCTTC. The chain links TRBV19 to TRBJ2-1, with 9 bases identical to TRBD1. Germline trimming cut 4 bases from V and 6 bases from J; bases unmatched to any gene: 4. Germline values: CDR1 LNHDA, CDR2 SQIVND (reference sequence). This CDR3 is 14 amino acids long.

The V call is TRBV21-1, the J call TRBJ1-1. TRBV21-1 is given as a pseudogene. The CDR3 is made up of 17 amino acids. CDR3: CASSNSQGGVVNTEAFF. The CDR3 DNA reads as TGTGCCAGCAGCAACTCCCAGGGGGGGGTCGTGAACACTGAAGCTTTCTTT.

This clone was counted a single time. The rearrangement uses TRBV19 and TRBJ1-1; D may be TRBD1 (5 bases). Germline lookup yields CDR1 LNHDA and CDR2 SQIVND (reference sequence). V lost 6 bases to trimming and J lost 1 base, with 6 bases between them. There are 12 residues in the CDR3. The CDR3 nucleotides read TGTGCCAGTAGAGACAGGAACACTGAAGCTTTCTTT. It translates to CASRDRNTEAFF.

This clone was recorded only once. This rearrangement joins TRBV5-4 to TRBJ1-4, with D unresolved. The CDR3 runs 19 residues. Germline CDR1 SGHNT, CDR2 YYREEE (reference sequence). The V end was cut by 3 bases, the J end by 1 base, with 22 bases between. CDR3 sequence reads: CASSYFTFNSPITNEKLFF. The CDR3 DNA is TGTGCCAGCAGCTACTTCACCTTTAACAGCCCTATAACTAATGAAAAACTGTTTTTT.

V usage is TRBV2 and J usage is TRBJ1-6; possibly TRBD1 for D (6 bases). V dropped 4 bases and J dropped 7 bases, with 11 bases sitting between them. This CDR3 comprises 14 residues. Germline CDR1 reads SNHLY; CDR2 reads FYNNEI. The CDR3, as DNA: TGTGCCAGCAGTGTACGACAGGAAAATTCACCCCTCCACTTT. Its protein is CASSVRQENSPLHF.

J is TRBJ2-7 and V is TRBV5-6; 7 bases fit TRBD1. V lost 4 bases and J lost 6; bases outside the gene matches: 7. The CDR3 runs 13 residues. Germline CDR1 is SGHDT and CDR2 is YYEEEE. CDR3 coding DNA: TGTGCCAGCAGCGTTGGGACAGTCAGCGAGCAGTACGTC. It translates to CASSVGTVSEQYV.

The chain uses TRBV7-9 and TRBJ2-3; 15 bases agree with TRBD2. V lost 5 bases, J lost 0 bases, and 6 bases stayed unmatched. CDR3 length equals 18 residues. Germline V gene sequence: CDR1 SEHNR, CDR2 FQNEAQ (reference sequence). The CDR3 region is CASSPGLAGGTSTDTQYF. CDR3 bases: TGTGCCAGCAGCCCCGGACTAGCGGGGGGGACTAGCACAGATACGCAGTATTTT.

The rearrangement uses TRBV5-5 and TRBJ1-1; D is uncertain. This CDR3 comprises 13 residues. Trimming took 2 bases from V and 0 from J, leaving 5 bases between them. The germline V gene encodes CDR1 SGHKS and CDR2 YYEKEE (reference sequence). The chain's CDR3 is CASSFQVNTEAFF. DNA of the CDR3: TGTGCCAGCAGCTTCCAGGTGAACACTGAAGCTTTCTTT.

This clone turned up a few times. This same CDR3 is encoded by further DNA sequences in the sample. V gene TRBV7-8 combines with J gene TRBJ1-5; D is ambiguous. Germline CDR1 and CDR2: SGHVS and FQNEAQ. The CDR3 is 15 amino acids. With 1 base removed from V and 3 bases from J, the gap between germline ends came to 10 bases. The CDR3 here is CASSLVPGNNQPQHF. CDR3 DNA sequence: TGTGCCAGCAGCTTAGTTCCAGGAAACAATCAGCCCCAGCATTTT.

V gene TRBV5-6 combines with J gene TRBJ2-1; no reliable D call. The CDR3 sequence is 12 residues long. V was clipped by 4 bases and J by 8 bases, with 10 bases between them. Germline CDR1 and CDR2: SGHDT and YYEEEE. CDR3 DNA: TGTGCCAGCAGCACCACAGCAGATGAGCAGTTCTTC. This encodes CASSTTADEQFF.

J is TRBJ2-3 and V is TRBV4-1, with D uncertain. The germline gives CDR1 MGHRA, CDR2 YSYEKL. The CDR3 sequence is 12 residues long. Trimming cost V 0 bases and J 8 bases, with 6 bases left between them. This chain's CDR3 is CASSQDLATQYF. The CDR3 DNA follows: TGCGCCAGCAGCCAAGATCTTGCTACGCAGTATTTT.

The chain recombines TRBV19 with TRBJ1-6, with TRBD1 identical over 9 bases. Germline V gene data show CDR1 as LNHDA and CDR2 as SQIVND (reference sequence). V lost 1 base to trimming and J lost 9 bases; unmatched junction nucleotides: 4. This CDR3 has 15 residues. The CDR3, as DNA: TGTGCCAGTAGTATAGGCCGGACAGGGGCTTCACCCCTCCACTTT. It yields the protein CASSIGRTGASPLHF.

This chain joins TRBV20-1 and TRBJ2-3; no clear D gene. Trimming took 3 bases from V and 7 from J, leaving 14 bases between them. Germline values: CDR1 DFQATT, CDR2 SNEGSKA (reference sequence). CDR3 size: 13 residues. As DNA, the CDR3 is TGCAGTGCTAGTAAGGCGCCAACTAATACGCAGTATTTT. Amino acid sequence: CSASKAPTNTQYF.

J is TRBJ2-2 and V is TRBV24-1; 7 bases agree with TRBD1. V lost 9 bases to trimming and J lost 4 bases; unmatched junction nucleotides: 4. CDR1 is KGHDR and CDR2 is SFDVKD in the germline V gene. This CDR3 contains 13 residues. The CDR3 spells CATAAGGTGELFF. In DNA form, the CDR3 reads TGTGCCACCGCGGCAGGGGGCACCGGGGAGCTGTTTTTT.

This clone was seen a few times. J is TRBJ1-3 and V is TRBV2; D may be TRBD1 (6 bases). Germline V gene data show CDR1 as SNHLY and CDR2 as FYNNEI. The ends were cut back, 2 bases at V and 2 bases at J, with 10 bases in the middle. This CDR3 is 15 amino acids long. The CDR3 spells CASSEYKGAGNTIYF. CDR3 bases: TGTGCCAGCAGTGAATATAAGGGGGCTGGAAACACCATATATTTT.

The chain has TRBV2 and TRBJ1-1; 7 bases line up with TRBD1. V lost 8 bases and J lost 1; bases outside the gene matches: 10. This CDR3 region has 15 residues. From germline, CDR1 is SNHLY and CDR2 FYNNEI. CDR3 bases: TGTGCCAGCCGAAAAGGGGGGGACAGGAACACTGAAGCTTTCTTT. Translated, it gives CASRKGGDRNTEAFF.

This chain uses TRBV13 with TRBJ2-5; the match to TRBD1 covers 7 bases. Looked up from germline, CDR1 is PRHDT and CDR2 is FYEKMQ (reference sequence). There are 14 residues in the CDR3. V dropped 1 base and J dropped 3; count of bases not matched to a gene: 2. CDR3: CASSLEGGKETQYF. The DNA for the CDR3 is TGTGCCAGCAGCTTAGAAGGGGGCAAAGAGACCCAGTACTTC.

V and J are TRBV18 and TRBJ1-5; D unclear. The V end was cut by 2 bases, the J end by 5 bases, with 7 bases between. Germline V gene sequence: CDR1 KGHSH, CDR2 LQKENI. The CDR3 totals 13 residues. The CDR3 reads CASSPEKDQPQHF. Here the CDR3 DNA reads TGTGCCAGCTCACCAGAGAAGGATCAGCCCCAGCATTTT.

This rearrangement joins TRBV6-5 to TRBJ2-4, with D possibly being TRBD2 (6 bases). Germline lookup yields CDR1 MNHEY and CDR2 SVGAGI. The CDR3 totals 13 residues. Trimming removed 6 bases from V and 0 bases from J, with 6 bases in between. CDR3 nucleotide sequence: TGTGCCAGCAGGGGACTAGCCAAAAACATTCAGTACTTC. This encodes CASRGLAKNIQYF.

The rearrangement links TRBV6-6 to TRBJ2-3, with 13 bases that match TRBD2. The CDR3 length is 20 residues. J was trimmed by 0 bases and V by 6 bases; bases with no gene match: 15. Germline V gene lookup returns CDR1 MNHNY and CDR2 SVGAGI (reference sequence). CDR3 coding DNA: TGTGCCAGCAGCCCGGGACTAGCGGGGTATTGGCCCCATAGCACAGATACGCAGTATTTT. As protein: CASSPGLAGYWPHSTDTQYF.

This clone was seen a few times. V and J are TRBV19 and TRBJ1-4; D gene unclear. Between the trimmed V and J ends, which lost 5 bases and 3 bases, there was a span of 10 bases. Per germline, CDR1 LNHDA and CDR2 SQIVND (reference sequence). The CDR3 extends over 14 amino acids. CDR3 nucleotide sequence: TGTGCCAGTAGTTGGCCTCAGGCTAATGAAAAACTGTTTTTT. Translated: CASSWPQANEKLFF.

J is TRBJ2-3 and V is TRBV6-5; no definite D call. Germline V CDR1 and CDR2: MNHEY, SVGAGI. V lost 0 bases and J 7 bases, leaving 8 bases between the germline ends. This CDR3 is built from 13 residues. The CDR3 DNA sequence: TGTGCCAGCAGTTACTCGCTCGGGTATACGCAGTATTTT. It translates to CASSYSLGYTQYF.

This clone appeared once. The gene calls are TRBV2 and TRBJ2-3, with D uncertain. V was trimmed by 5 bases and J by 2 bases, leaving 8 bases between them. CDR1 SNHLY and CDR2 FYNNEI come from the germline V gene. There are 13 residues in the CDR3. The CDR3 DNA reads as TGTGCCAGCAGTTCTTACAACACAGATACGCAGTATTTT. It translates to CASSSYNTDTQYF.

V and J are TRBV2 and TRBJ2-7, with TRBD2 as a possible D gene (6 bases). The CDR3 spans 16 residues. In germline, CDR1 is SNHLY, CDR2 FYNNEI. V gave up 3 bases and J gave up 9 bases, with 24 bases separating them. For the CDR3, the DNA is TGTGCCAGCAGTGATGGCGGGACTCGCCTTGGTGAAGGGCAGTACGTC. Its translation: CASSDGGTRLGEGQYV.